This passage covers 31 T cell receptor beta chains from one sample sequenced in a study of T cells in Graves' hyperthyroidism and ophthalmopathy. Amplification targeted TCR beta CDR3 regions from RNA transcripts. The HTBI primer set served for first-round RT-PCR of the TCR CDR3. MiXCR, run by TCRdb on the multiplex PCR reads, gives a single entry per CDR3 protein. The table has around 480,000 distinct CDR3 sequences, roughly 14% seen once. Sample: blood. The receptor set was obtained from a woman younger than 35 with Graves' hyperthyroidism.

This clonotype was observed at least ten times. The V and J genes are TRBV11-3 and TRBJ2-5, with 7 bases aligning to TRBD2. This CDR3 region has 16 residues. The germline gives CDR1 SGHNT, CDR2 YENEEA. Trimming took 1 base from V and 5 from J; bases not matched to a gene: 10. This CDR3 is CASSLAPAGVGETQYF. As DNA, the CDR3 is TGTGCCAGCAGCTTAGCCCCCGCGGGAGTGGGGGAGACCCAGTACTTC.

The CDR3 reads CASSVAGTNEQFF. The CDR3 nucleotides read TGTGCCAGCAGCGTAGCAGGGACCAATGAGCAGTTCTTC. The rearrangement uses TRBV9 and TRBJ2-1; D may correspond to TRBD1 or TRBD2 (5 bases each). Germline V gene data show CDR1 as SGDLS and CDR2 as YYNGEE. The CDR3 sequence is 13 residues long. Trimming removed 0 bases at V and 6 bases at J, with 7 bases between.

Ten or more counts support this clonotype. V and J are TRBV12-3 or TRBV12-4 and TRBJ2-1; D perhaps matches TRBD2 (5 bases). V lost 8 bases, J lost 6 bases, and 20 bases lay in between. The CDR3 is 15 amino acids. CDR3 amino acids: CASSVMASSSNEQFF. DNA for the CDR3: TGTGCCAGCTCCGTTATGGCATCTAGCAGCAATGAGCAGTTCTTC.

This clonotype was detected only a few times. The V gene is TRBV12-5, the J gene TRBJ1-3; the D gene is possibly TRBD1 (5 bases). The germline V gene encodes CDR1 LGHNT and CDR2 FRNRAP. This CDR3 is 15 amino acids long. V was pared by 2 bases and J by 0 bases, with 8 bases between. The CDR3 is CASGLYRTSGNTIYF. The CDR3 coding sequence is TGTGCTAGTGGTTTGTACAGGACCTCTGGAAACACCATATATTTT.

This clonotype was recorded many times. The chain has TRBV6-1 and TRBJ2-7, with D possibly matching TRBD1 (5 bases). The germline V gene has CDR1 MNHNS and CDR2 SASEGT. V was cut by 10 bases and J by 3 bases, with 22 bases left in between. The CDR3 has 15 amino acids. The CDR3 protein is CATEQVPGQIYEQYF. CDR3 bases: TGTGCCACCGAACAGGTTCCGGGTCAGATCTACGAGCAGTACTTC.

This clonotype was recorded many times. This chain uses TRBV24-1 with TRBJ2-1; TRBD2 aligns across 7 bases. Germline CDR1 reads KGHDR; CDR2 reads SFDVKD. This CDR3 has 16 amino acids. The V gene end was trimmed by 0 bases and the J gene end by 3 bases; junction bases not matched to a gene: 4. As DNA, the CDR3 is TGTGCCACCAGTGATTTGGGCGGGAGTCGCTACAATGAGCAGTTCTTC. As protein: CATSDLGGSRYNEQFF.

V and J are TRBV30 and TRBJ2-7; D not certain. The V gene's germline CDR1 is GTSNPN and CDR2 SVGIG (reference sequence). The CDR3 is made up of 12 amino acids. The V and J ends lost 1 base and 2 bases respectively, with 6 bases between them. This CDR3 reads CAWSGITYEQYF. In nucleotides, the CDR3 is TGTGCCTGGAGTGGTATAACCTACGAGCAGTACTTC.

This clonotype was counted at least ten times. The chain employs TRBV12-3 or TRBV12-4 and TRBJ1-4; D not certain. Deletions cut 5 bases from V and 8 bases from J, with 15 bases between. CDR3 length: 14 residues. This CDR3 reads CASSRRESGEKLFF. For the CDR3, the DNA is TGTGCCAGCAGTCGACGGGAGTCCGGGGAAAAACTGTTTTTT.

A note on this clonotype: The conserved phenylalanine or tryptophan is not found at the CDR3 terminus, so this likely reflects a read error. The rearrangement uses TRBV29-1 and TRBJ1-2; D unclear. V was trimmed by 6 bases and J by 3 bases, leaving 11 bases between them. CDR3 length: 12 amino acids. CDR1 and CDR2 (germline): SQVTM, ANQGSEA. This chain's CDR3 is CSVEPTDYGYTL. The CDR3 nucleotides read TGCAGCGTGGAACCGACGGACTATGGCTACACCCTC.

This clonotype was counted ten times or more. CDR3 sequence (DNA): TGTGCCAGCAGCTCCTTAGCGGTACTTTCCTACAATGAGCAGTTCTTC. This translates into CASSSLAVLSYNEQFF. The gene calls are TRBV7-6 and TRBJ2-1; D possibly corresponds to TRBD2 (6 bases). CDR1 is SGHVS and CDR2 is FNYEAQ in the germline V gene. V gave up 4 bases and J gave up 1 base, with 14 bases separating them. The CDR3 loop spans 16 amino acids.

In this sample, this clonotype turned up a few times. This chain connects TRBV7-6 to TRBJ1-2; D gene unclear. The CDR3 extends over 14 amino acids. Trimming left V 1 base short and J 4 bases short, with 10 bases between. Germline loops: CDR1 SGHVS, CDR2 FNYEAQ. As DNA, the CDR3 is TGTGCCAGCAGCTTAGGGACGAACCGCTATGGCTACACCTTC. This codes for CASSLGTNRYGYTF.

A few counts support this clonotype. The V gene is TRBV5-5, the J gene TRBJ2-7; no reliable D call. The CDR3 length is 13 residues. Germline V CDR1 and CDR2: SGHKS, YYEKEE (reference sequence). V dropped 0 bases and J dropped 4 bases, with 8 bases sitting between them. The DNA for the CDR3 is TGTGCCAGCAGCTTGGCCCTAGAATACGAGCAGTACGTC. Translating it yields CASSLALEYEQYV.

This clonotype has more than one count but fewer than ten. J is TRBJ1-2 and V is TRBV6-6; 7 bases fit TRBD1. The junction had 14 bases not matched to a gene; V was cut back by 5 bases and J by 8 bases. Per germline, CDR1 MNHNY and CDR2 SVGAGI (reference sequence). CDR3 size: 15 residues. DNA of the CDR3: TGTGCCAGCAGTACTCAAGTCACAGGGGTATGGGGCTACACCTTC. It translates to CASSTQVTGVWGYTF.

The V call is TRBV7-8, the J call TRBJ2-3; D remains unclear. With 1 base removed from V and 1 base from J, the gap between germline ends came to 12 bases. Germline V gives CDR1 SGHVS, CDR2 FQNEAQ. The CDR3 sequence is 16 residues long. As DNA, the CDR3 is TGTGCCAGCAGCTTAGATTGGGCTGGGGGCACAGATACGCAGTATTTT. Translation: CASSLDWAGGTDTQYF. Together with reference TRBV7-8 and TRBJ2-3, the CDR3 gives the full variable domain: GAGVSQSPRYKVAKRGQDVALRCDPISGHVSLFWYQQALGQGPEFLTYFQNEAQLDKSGLPSDRFFAERPEGSVSTLKIQRTQQEDSAVYLCASSLDWAGGTDTQYFGPGTRLTVL.

This clonotype has a count of ten or more. The CDR3 reads CASSPRPENTGELFF. CDR3 bases: TGTGCCAGCAGCCCAAGACCCGAGAACACCGGGGAGCTGTTTTTT. The chain is built from TRBV9 and TRBJ2-2; D is undetermined. From germline, CDR1 is SGDLS and CDR2 YYNGEE. Trimming took off 4 bases at V and 1 base at J, with 11 bases between the two ends. The CDR3 totals 15 residues.

This clonotype was recorded a few times. The genes are TRBV24-1 and TRBJ1-2; 8 bases fit TRBD1. V dropped 6 bases and J dropped 4; count of bases not matched to a gene: 6. The CDR3 is 14 residues long. Germline CDR1 reads KGHDR; CDR2 reads SFDVKD. DNA for the CDR3: TGTGCCACCAGTATGGCGGACAGGGCCTATGGCTACACCTTC. This codes for CATSMADRAYGYTF.

The table lists this clonotype with many counts. The J gene is TRBJ2-3, the V gene TRBV13; tentatively, D is TRBD2 (5 bases). The CDR3 totals 14 residues. Germline CDR1 reads PRHDT; CDR2 reads FYEKMQ (reference sequence). V lost 1 base and J 6 bases, leaving 11 bases between the germline ends. Written as DNA, the CDR3 is TGTGCCAGCAGCTTAGTGTTAGCGTCGGATACGCAGTATTTT. This gives the protein CASSLVLASDTQYF.

V and J are TRBV25-1 and TRBJ1-1, with D unclear. The CDR3 consists of 14 residues. CDR1 and CDR2 (germline): MGHDK, SYGVNS. V was shortened by 0 bases and J by 3 bases, with 8 bases between the two germline ends. The CDR3 spells CASSEYRTDTEAFF. The CDR3 DNA reads as TGTGCCAGCAGTGAATATAGAACAGACACTGAAGCTTTCTTT.

This clonotype was seen repeatedly, ten times or more. The chain joins TRBV12-3 or TRBV12-4 to TRBJ1-1; D is possibly TRBD1 (5 bases). CDR3 length: 14 amino acids. Trimming stripped 3 bases from V and 0 bases from J, with 8 bases between. The CDR3 region has the DNA TGTGCCAGCAGTTTCTCGGACATGAACACTGAAGCTTTCTTT. Protein sequence: CASSFSDMNTEAFF.

V and J are TRBV6-5 and TRBJ2-1, with 14 bases aligning to TRBD2. The V and J ends lost 0 bases and 2 bases, in that order; junction bases with no gene match: 12. CDR1 is MNHEY and CDR2 is SVGAGI in the germline V gene. The CDR3 loop spans 21 amino acids. The CDR3 loop reads CASSYSGLAGVFPRAYNEQFF. The CDR3 nucleotides read TGTGCCAGCAGTTACTCGGGACTAGCGGGAGTCTTCCCAAGGGCCTACAATGAGCAGTTCTTC.

This clonotype was counted only a few times. The chain links TRBV6-1 to TRBJ1-5; tentatively, D is TRBD1 (6 bases). V was pared by 7 bases and J by 7 bases, with 20 bases between. This CDR3 region has 15 residues. The germline V gene has CDR1 MNHNS and CDR2 SASEGT. CDR3 in DNA: TGTGCCAGCACCGCGAGATGCCAGGGGAAACAGCCCCAGCATTTT. Translating gives CASTARCQGKQPQHF.

This sequence joins TRBV3-1 and TRBJ2-3; either TRBD1 or TRBD2 may supply D (5 bases each). The CDR3 consists of 14 residues. V lost 5 bases, J lost 3 bases, and 12 bases lay in between. Per germline, CDR1 LGHDT and CDR2 YNNKEL (reference sequence). CDR3 DNA: TGTGCCAGCAGCTTTACAGAGGGGACAGATACGCAGTATTTT. Translated, it gives CASSFTEGTDTQYF.

This clonotype was seen at least ten times. J is TRBJ2-1 and V is TRBV27, with 11 bases fitting TRBD2. The germline CDR1 and CDR2 sequences are MNHEY and SMNVEV (reference sequence). The ends lost 10 bases at V and 5 bases at J; junction bases unmatched: 1. The length of the CDR3 is 12 residues. The CDR3: CATGLADNEQFF. CDR3 in DNA: TGTGCCACGGGACTAGCGGACAATGAGCAGTTCTTC.

This clonotype occurred many times. The chain is built from TRBV27 and TRBJ2-3; TRBD2 matches at 7 bases. V lost 6 bases, J lost 0 bases, and 6 bases stayed unmatched. Germline V lookup: CDR1 MNHEY, CDR2 SMNVEV (reference sequence). CDR3 size: 15 residues. CDR3 protein: CASSETSSSTDTQYF. CDR3 in DNA: TGTGCCAGCAGCGAGACTAGCTCTAGCACAGATACGCAGTATTTT.

The table lists this clonotype with many counts. The rearrangement joins TRBV30 to TRBJ1-2, with D possibly matching TRBD1 (5 bases). Germline assignment: CDR1 GTSNPN and CDR2 SVGIG (reference sequence). V was pared by 4 bases and J by 4 bases, with 10 bases between. There are 12 residues in the CDR3. The chain's CDR3 is CAWTTGSYGYTF. CDR3 DNA: TGTGCCTGGACTACAGGCAGCTATGGCTACACCTTC.

V gene TRBV28 combines with J gene TRBJ1-4; D is uncertain. The CDR3 length is 16 residues. V was shortened by 4 bases and J by 8 bases, with 20 bases between the two germline ends. Germline V gene sequence: CDR1 MDHEN, CDR2 SYDVKM. In DNA form, the CDR3 reads TGTGCCAGCAGTTCCACCGCGACACAGCGGAGGGAAAAACTGTTTTTT. This encodes CASSSTATQRREKLFF.

This clonotype was observed many times. The V call is TRBV5-6, the J call TRBJ1-1; D not resolved. The germline V and J ends were trimmed by 4 bases and 2 bases, with 18 bases remaining between them. This CDR3 region has 16 residues. Germline lookup yields CDR1 SGHDT and CDR2 YYEEEE. CDR3 DNA sequence: TGTGCCAGCAGCCCCCACCCGGACCAAGTAAACACTGAAGCTTTCTTT. This encodes CASSPHPDQVNTEAFF.

The table lists this clonotype with many counts. The chain couples TRBV12-3 or TRBV12-4 to TRBJ1-1, with D hard to call. This CDR3 is 13 amino acids long. V lost 5 bases and J 1 base, leaving 8 bases between the germline ends. Here the CDR3 DNA reads TGTGCCAGCAGTCCCCCACCGAACACTGAAGCTTTCTTT. Protein product: CASSPPPNTEAFF.

The chain links TRBV27 to TRBJ2-1; D is perhaps TRBD1 (5 bases). The CDR3 contains 12 residues. Trimming shortened V by 4 bases and J by 13 bases, and 14 bases separated the two germline ends. CDR1 MNHEY and CDR2 SMNVEV come from the germline V gene (reference sequence). As DNA, the CDR3 is TGTGCCAGCAGTTGGGGCACAACCACTCAGTTCTTC. Its translation: CASSWGTTTQFF.

This clonotype was observed many times. The chain combines TRBV5-1 with TRBJ1-1; 8 bases are a match to TRBD1. CDR3 length: 14 amino acids. From germline, CDR1 is SGHRS and CDR2 YFSETQ. J was trimmed by 1 base and V by 4 bases; bases with no gene match: 3. CDR3 sequence reads: CASSTGTGNTEAFF. CDR3 bases: TGCGCCAGCAGCACCGGGACAGGGAACACTGAAGCTTTCTTT.

The rearrangement links TRBV29-1 to TRBJ2-1; no definite D call. There are 17 residues in the CDR3. With 4 bases removed from V and 0 bases from J, the gap between germline ends came to 19 bases. Germline CDR1 reads SQVTM; CDR2 reads ANQGSEA. The CDR3 nucleotides are TGCAGCGTTGGGGTTGGGCTCACACCGAGCTCCTACAATGAGCAGTTCTTC. Translating it yields CSVGVGLTPSSYNEQFF.